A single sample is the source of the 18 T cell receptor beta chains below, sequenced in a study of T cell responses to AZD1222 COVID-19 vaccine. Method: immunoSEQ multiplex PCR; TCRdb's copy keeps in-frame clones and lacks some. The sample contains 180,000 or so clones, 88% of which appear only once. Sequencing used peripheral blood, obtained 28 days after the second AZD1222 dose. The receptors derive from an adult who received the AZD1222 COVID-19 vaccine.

The CDR3 region has the DNA TGTGCCAGCAGCTCCCGGACGGGAGGCTTCGATGAGCAGTTCTTC. Translation gives CASSSRTGGFDEQFF. V gene TRBV5-4 combines with J gene TRBJ2-1, with TRBD2 matching over 7 bases. This CDR3 has 15 amino acids. With 3 bases clipped from V and 8 bases from J, the junction kept 11 bases outside the gene matches. Germline V CDR1 and CDR2: SGHNT, YYREEE (reference sequence).

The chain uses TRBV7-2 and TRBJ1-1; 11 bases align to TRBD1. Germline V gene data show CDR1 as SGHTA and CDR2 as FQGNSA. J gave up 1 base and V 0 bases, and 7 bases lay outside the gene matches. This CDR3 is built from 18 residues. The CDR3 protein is CASSLAGTGGRRNTEAFF. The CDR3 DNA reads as TGTGCCAGCAGCTTAGCGGGGACAGGGGGTCGACGGAACACTGAAGCTTTCTTT. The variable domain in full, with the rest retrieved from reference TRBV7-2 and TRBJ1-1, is GAGVSQSPSNKVTEKGKDVELRCDPISGHTALYWYRQSLGQGLEFLIYFQGNSAPDKSGLPSDRFSAERTGGSVSTLTIQRTQQEDSAVYLCASSLAGTGGRRNTEAFFGQGTRLTVV.

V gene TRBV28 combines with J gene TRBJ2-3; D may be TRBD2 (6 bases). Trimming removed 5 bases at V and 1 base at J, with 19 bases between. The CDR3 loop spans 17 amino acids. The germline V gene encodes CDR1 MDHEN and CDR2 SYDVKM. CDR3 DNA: TGTGCCAGCAGTCCCCGCCTGGGCGGAGGGGGCACAGATACGCAGTATTTT. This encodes CASSPRLGGGGTDTQYF.

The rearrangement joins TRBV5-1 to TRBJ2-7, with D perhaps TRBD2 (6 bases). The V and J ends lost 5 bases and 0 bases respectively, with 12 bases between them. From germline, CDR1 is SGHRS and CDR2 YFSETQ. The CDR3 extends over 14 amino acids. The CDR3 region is CASSGLATSYEQYF. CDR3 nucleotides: TGCGCCAGCAGTGGGCTAGCGACCTCCTACGAGCAGTACTTC.

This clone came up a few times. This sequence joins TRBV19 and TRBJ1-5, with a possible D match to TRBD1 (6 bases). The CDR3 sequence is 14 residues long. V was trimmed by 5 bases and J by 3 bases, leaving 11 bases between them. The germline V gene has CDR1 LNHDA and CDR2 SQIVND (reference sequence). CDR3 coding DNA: TGTGCCAGTAGTCAGACAGGACTCAATCAGCCCCAGCATTTT. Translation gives CASSQTGLNQPQHF.

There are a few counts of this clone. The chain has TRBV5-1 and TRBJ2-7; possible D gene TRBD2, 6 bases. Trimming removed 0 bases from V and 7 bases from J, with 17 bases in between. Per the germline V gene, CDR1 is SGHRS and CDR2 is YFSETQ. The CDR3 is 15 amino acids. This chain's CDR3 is CASSLAPGSSGEQYF. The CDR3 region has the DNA TGCGCCAGCAGCTTGGCCCCCGGGAGCTCTGGGGAGCAGTACTTC.

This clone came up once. This CDR3 is CASSLVKAGREQYF. CDR3 DNA: TGTGCCAGCAGCTTGGTCAAGGCAGGGCGGGAGCAGTACTTC. This rearrangement joins TRBV5-8 to TRBJ2-7; the D gene is possibly TRBD1 (5 bases). Germline CDR1 and CDR2: SGHTS and YDEGEE. The CDR3 has 14 amino acids. V gave up 0 bases and J gave up 7 bases, with 14 bases separating them.

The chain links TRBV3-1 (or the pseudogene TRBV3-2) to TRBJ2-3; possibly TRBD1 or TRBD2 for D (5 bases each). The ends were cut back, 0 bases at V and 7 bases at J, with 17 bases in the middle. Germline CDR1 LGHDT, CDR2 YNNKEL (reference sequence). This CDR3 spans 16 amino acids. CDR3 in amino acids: CASSQDSMRGVNTQYF. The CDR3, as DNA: TGTGCCAGCAGCCAAGATTCGATGAGGGGTGTGAATACGCAGTATTTT.

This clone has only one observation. The CDR3 loop is CAKFGETGTGPTNTGELFF. CDR3 in DNA: TGTGCGAAGTTCGGAGAGACCGGGACAGGGCCGACGAACACCGGGGAGCTGTTTTTT. This chain links TRBV10-3 with TRBJ2-2, with 9 bases lining up with TRBD1. CDR1 and CDR2 from the germline V gene are ENHRY and SYGVKD. The CDR3 has 19 amino acids.

The CDR3 sequence is CASSVVAGNDEQFF. CDR3 coding DNA: TGTGCCAGCAGCGTAGTAGCAGGGAACGATGAGCAGTTCTTC. V usage is TRBV9 and J usage is TRBJ2-1; tentative D call: TRBD1 (5 bases). V lost 0 bases and J 8 bases, leaving 12 bases between the germline ends. Germline CDR1 reads SGDLS; CDR2 reads YYNGEE. This CDR3 comprises 14 residues.

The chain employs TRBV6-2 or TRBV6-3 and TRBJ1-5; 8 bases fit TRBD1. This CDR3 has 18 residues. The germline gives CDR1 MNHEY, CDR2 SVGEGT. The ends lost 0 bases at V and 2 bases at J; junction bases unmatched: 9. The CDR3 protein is CASSYSSSDRVGNQPQHF. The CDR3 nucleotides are TGTGCCAGCAGTTACTCATCCTCGGACAGGGTGGGCAATCAGCCCCAGCATTTT.

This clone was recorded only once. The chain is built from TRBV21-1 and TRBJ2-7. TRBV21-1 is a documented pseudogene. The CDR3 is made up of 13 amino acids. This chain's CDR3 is CASSPSQIYEQYF. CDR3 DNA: TGTGCCAGCAGCCCGAGCCAGATCTACGAGCAGTACTTC.

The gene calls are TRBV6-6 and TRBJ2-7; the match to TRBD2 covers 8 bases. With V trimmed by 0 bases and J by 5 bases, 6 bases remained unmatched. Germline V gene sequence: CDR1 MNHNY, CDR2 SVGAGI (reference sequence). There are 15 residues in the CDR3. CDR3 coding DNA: TGTGCCAGCAGTTACTCATCGGGAGGGAGCCACGAGCAGTACTTC. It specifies CASSYSSGGSHEQYF.

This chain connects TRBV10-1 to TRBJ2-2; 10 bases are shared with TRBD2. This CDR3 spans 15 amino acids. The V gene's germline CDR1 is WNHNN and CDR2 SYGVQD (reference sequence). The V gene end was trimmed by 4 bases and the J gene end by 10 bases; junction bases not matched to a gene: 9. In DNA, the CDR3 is TGCGCCAGCAGTGCCCTTGGGAGCGGGAGGGCGGAGCTGTTTTTT. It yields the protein CASSALGSGRAELFF.

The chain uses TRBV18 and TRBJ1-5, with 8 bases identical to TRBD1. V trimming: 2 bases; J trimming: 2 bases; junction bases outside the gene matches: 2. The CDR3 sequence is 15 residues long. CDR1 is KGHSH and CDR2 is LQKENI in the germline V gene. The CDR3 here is CASSPSGQGNQPQHF. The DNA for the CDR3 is TGTGCCAGCTCACCATCGGGACAGGGCAATCAGCCCCAGCATTTT.

The CDR3 bases are TGTGCCATCAGTGAGTCGTCGGCTAGCGGGAGTTACGAGCAGTACTTC. It yields the protein CAISESSASGSYEQYF. This rearrangement joins TRBV10-3 to TRBJ2-7, with 10 nucleotides matching TRBD2. Germline CDR1 is ENHRY and CDR2 is SYGVKD. The V segment lost 0 bases and the J segment 4 bases; nucleotides outside the gene matches: 6. The CDR3 totals 16 residues.

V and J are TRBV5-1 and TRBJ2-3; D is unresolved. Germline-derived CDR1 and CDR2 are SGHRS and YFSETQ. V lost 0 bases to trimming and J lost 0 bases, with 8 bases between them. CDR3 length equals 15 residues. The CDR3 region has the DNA TGCGCCAGCAGCTTGGAACTTGGGAGCACAGATACGCAGTATTTT. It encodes CASSLELGSTDTQYF.

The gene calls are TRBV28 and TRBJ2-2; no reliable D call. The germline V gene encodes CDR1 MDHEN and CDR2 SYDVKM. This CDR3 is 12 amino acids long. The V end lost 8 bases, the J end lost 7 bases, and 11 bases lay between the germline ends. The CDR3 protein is CASQTRVGELFF. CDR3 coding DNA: TGTGCCAGCCAAACCCGGGTCGGGGAGCTGTTTTTT. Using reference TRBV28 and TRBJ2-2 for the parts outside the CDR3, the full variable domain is DVKVTQSSRYLVKRTGEKVFLECVQDMDHENMFWYRQDPGLGLRLIYFSYDVKMKEKGDIPEGYSVSREKKERFSLILESASTNQTSMYLCASQTRVGELFFGEGSRLTVL.